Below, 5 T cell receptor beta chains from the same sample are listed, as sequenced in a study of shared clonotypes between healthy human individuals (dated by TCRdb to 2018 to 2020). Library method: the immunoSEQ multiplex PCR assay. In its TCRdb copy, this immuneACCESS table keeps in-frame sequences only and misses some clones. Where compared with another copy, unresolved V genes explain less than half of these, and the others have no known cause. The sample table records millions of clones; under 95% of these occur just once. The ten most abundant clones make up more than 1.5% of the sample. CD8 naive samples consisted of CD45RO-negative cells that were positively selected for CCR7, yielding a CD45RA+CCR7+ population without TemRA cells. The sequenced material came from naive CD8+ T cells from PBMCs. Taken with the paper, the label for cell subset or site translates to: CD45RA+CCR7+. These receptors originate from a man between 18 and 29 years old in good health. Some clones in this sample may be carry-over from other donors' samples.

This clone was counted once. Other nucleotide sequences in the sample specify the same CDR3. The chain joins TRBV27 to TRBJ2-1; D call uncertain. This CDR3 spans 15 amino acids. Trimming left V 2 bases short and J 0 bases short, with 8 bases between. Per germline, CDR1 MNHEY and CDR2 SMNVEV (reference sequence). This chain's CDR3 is CASSLTVSSYNEQFF. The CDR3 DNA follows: TGTGCCAGCAGTTTAACGGTGAGCTCCTACAATGAGCAGTTCTTC.

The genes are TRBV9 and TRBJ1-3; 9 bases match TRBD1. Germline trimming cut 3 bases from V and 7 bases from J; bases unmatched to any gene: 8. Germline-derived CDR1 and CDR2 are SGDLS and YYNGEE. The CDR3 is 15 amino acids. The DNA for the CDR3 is TGTGCCAGCAGCGCCGGGACAGGGCGGGAGAACACCATATATTTT. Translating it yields CASSAGTGRENTIYF.

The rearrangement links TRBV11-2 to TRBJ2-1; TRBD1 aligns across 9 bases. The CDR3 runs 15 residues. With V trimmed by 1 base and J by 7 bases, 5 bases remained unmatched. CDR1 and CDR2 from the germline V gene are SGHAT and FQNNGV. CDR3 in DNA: TGTGCCAGCAGCTTAGCCTCGACAGGGGGAAATGAGCAGTTCTTC. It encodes CASSLASTGGNEQFF.

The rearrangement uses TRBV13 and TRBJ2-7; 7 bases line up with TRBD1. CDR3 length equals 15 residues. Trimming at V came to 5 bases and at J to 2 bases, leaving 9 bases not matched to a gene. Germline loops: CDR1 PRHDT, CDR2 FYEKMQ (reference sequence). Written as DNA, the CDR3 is TGTGCCAGCAGCAGCCGGGACAGCAACACCTACGAGCAGTACTTC. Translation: CASSSRDSNTYEQYF.

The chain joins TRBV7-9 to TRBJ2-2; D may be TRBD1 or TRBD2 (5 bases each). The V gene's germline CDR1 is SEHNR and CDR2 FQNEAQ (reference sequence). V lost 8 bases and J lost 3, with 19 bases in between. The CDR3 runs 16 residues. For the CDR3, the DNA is TGTGCCAGCTTAGGACCGGGACGGGCTTACACCGGGGAGCTGTTTTTT. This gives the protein CASLGPGRAYTGELFF.